This T cell receptor beta chain appears in the sequencing data of a study of beta chain features in type 1 diabetes. The study's findings and limits: Patients' naive, central memory and regulatory TCRB repertoires appeared more alike than those of healthy donors. Shorter templates may be favored by PCR, equally so in patients and controls. TCRB CDR3s were moderately but significantly shorter in Type 1 diabetes patients in all four CD4+ subsets.

As to this clone: The antigen is undetermined.

TCRB transcripts that were expressed got sequenced, as all of the isolated RNA had been reverse transcribed. Clones were read by immunoSEQ multiplex PCR, and TCRdb kept only the in-frame ones, dropping some. The table has roughly 340,000 clones, 10% to 15% seen once; the top ten hold 0.0085% to 0.012%. The length of the CDR3 is 14 residues. Germline V gene lookup returns CDR1 SEHNR and CDR2 FQNEAQ (reference sequence). The V end lost 3 bases, the J end lost 8 bases, and 16 bases lay between the germline ends. The receptor was isolated from a woman aged 18-29 years with type 1 diabetes. Sequenced: naive CD4+ T cells from blood. The chain carries TRBV7-9 and TRBJ1-1; D remains unclear. The DNA of the CDR3 is TGTGCCAGCAGCTTCGAAAGTCCGGGAGGAGAAGCTTTCTTT. This translates into CASSFESPGGEAFF.